Ten or more counts support the clone carrying this T cell receptor (beta chain). These data originate in a study of neurological immune-mediated disorders. MiXCR, applied by TCRdb to the 5' RACE reads, yields one record per CDR3 protein. Among under 75,000 distinct CDR3 sequences listed, around 5.1% were seen once. The germline CDR1 and CDR2 sequences are ENHRY and SYGVKD. Between the trimmed V and J ends, which lost 5 bases and 5 bases, there was a span of 18 bases. The CDR3 has 16 amino acids. The sequence derives from a human donor with multiple sclerosis. The donor label of this sample is uncertain. The sequencing sample was made of PBMCs. V is TRBV10-3 and J is TRBJ2-2; D possibly matches TRBD1 or TRBD2 (5 bases each). In DNA form, the CDR3 reads TGTGCCATCAGTCCCGGGGCCCGGTTGGGTACCGGGGAGCTGTTTTTT. Encoded protein: CAISPGARLGTGELFF.